The clone carrying this T cell receptor beta chain was seen many times. Its target is unknown. Unique molecular identifiers were incorporated into the prepared TCRbeta library. TCRdb analysed the PCR reads with MiXCR anew, one entry per CDR3 protein. The sample shows nearly 250,000 distinct CDR3 sequences, 6.5% to 10% of them seen only once. This sample stems from a study of T-cell reconstitution after alpha-beta-depleted transplantation in children. Study results and caveats: Where some patients showed high TCRbeta diversity at day 60, it came from recipient T cells and thymic progenitors that had survived. Newly generated T cells supplied most T-cell counts and diversity one year post-transplant.

This CDR3 has 15 amino acids. Germline CDR1 reads SEHNR; CDR2 reads FQNEAQ (reference sequence). V lost 2 bases, J lost 4 bases, and 13 bases lay in between. V gene TRBV7-9 combines with J gene TRBJ2-3; unclear D gene. The receptor was isolated from a male patient between 5 and 17 years old who had a stem cell transplant for acute lymphoblastic leukemia, so the T cells may come from the graft donor. The sample in question was PBMCs, mostly from graft donor cells, obtained 180 days after TCRalphabeta/CD19-depleted stem cell transplant. The CDR3 region is CASSLRVKGSDTQYF. The CDR3 DNA sequence: TGTGCCAGCAGCTTAAGGGTAAAGGGATCAGATACGCAGTATTTT.